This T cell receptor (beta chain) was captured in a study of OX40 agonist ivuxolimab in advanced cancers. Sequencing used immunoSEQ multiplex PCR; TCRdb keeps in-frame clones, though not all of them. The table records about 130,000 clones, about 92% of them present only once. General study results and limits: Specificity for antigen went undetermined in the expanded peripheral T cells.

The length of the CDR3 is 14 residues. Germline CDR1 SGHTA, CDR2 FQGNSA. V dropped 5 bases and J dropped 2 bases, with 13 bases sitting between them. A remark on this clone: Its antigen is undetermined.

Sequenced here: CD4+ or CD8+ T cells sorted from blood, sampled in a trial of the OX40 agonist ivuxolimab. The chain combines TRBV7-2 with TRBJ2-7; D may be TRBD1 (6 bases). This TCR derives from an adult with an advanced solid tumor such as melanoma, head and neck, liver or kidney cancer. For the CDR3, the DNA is TGTGCCAGCAGCCTAGGGACAATCCCCTACGAGCAGTACTTC. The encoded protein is CASSLGTIPYEQYF.